This TCR beta chain is from a study of neoadjuvant anti-PD-1 for oral cavity cancer. Study background: Patients without progression received a fourth nivolumab dose around day 43, then surgical resection on days 50-56.

V shed 2 bases and J shed 5 bases, with 10 bases lying between them. The CDR3 contains 13 residues. Germline lookup yields CDR1 SGHVS and CDR2 FNYEAQ. Blood libraries mostly used 450 to 550 ng genomic DNA, six replicates each. TCRdb's copy holds only in-frame clones and misses some; the assay was immunoSEQ multiplex PCR. The data contain tens of thousands of clones, 83% of them singletons. Patients had newly diagnosed, untreated stage II-IVA oral cavity squamous cell carcinoma. Patients had HPV-negative, locally advanced oral cavity squamous cell carcinoma. This specimen was PBMCs, taken before nivolumab (anti-PD-1) treatment. The sequence was obtained from a person aged 40 to 85 with oral cavity squamous cell carcinoma. The chain uses TRBV7-6 and TRBJ2-7, with D possibly being TRBD1 (5 bases). The CDR3 sequence: CASSLTGPDEQYF. In nucleotides, the CDR3 is TGTGCCAGCAGCTTAACAGGCCCGGACGAGCAGTACTTC.